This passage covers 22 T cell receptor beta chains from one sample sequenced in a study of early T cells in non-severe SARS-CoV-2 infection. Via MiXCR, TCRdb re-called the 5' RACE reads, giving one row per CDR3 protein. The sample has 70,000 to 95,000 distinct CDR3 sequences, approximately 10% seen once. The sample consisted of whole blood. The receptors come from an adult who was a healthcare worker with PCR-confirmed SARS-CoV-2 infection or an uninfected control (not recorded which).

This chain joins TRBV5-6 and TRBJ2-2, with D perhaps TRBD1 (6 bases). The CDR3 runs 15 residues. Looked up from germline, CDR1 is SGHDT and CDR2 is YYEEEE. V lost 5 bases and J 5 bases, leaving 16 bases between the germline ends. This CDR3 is CASSTRTATTGELFF. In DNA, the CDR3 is TGTGCCAGCAGTACGAGGACAGCCACTACCGGGGAGCTGTTTTTT.

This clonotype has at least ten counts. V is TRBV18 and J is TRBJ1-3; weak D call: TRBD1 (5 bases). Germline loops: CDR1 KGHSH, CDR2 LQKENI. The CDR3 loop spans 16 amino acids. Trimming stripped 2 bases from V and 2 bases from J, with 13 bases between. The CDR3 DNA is TGTGCCAGCTCACCAGGCTTCGGGGGAACTGGAAACACCATATATTTT. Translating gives CASSPGFGGTGNTIYF. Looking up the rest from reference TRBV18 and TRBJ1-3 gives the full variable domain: NAGVMQNPRHLVRRRGQEARLRCSPMKGHSHVYWYRQLPEEGLKFMVYLQKENIIDESGMPKERFSAEFPKEGPSILRIQQVVRGDSAAYFCASSPGFGGTGNTIYFGEGSWLTVV.

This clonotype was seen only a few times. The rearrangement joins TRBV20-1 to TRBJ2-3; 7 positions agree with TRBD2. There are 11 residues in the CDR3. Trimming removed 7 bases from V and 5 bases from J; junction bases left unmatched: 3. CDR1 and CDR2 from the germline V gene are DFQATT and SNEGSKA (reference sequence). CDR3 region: CSGGLEDTQYF. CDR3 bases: TGCAGTGGTGGACTAGAAGATACGCAGTATTTT.

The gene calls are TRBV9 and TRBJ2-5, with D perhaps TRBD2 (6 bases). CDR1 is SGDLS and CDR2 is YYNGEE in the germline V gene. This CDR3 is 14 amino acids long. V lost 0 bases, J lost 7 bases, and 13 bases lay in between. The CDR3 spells CASSVVAATGTQYF. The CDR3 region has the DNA TGTGCCAGCAGCGTAGTAGCGGCGACGGGGACCCAGTACTTC.

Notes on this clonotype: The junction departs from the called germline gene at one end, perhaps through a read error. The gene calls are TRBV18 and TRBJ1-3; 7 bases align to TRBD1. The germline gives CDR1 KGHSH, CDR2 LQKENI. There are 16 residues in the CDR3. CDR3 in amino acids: CANSPEQGSSGNTIYF. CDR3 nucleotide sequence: TGTGCCAACTCACCAGAACAGGGGAGCTCTGGAAACACCATATATTTT.

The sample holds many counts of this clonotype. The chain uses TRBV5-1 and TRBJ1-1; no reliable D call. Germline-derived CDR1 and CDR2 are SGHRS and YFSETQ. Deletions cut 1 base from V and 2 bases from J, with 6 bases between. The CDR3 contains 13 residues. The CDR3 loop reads CASSLTPNTEAFF. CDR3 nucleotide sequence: TGCGCCAGCAGCTTGACCCCTAACACTGAAGCTTTCTTT.

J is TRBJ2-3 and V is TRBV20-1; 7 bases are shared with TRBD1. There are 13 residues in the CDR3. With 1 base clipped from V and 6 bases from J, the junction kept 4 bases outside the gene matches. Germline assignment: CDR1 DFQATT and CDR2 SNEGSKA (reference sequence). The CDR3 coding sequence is TGCAGTGCTAGAGGGTACAGGGGCGATACGCAGTATTTT. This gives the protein CSARGYRGDTQYF.

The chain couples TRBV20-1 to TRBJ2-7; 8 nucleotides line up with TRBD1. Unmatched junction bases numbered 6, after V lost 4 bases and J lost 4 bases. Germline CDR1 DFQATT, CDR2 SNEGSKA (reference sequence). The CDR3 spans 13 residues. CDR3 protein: CSATPNRGYEQYF. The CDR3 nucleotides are TGCAGTGCTACCCCAAACAGGGGGTACGAGCAGTACTTC.

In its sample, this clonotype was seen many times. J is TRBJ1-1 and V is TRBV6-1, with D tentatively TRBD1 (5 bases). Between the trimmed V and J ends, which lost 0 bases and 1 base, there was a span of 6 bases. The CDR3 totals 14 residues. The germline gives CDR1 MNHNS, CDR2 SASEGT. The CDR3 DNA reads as TGTGCCAGCAGTGAAGCCGGACAGAACACTGAAGCTTTCTTT. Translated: CASSEAGQNTEAFF.

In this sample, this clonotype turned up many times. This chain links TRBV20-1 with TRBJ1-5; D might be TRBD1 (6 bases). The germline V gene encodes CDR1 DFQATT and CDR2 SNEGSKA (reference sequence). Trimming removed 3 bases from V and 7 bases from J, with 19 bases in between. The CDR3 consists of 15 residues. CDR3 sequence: CSASPSIQGSQPQHF. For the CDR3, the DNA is TGCAGTGCTAGCCCCTCCATACAGGGTAGCCAGCCCCAGCATTTT.

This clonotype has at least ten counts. CDR3: CASSPRVNVGVRATEAFF. The CDR3 nucleotides read TGTGCCAGCAGCCCAAGGGTGAATGTCGGGGTTAGGGCCACTGAAGCTTTCTTT. The J gene is TRBJ1-1, the V gene TRBV7-2, with D uncertain. The CDR3 is made up of 18 amino acids. Germline CDR1 SGHTA, CDR2 FQGNSA. Trimming removed 5 bases from V and 4 bases from J, with 26 bases in between.

CDR3 in DNA: TGTGCCAGCAGCCAAATCGGGGGTTTTATGGGGTTTTCAAACACCGGGGAGCTGTTTTTT. This codes for CASSQIGGFMGFSNTGELFF. The chain carries TRBV4-2 and TRBJ2-2; TRBD2 is a possible D gene (6 bases). The CDR3 spans 20 residues. CDR1 and CDR2 from the germline V gene are LGHNA and YNFKEQ. Trimming removed 2 bases at V and 2 bases at J, with 24 bases between.

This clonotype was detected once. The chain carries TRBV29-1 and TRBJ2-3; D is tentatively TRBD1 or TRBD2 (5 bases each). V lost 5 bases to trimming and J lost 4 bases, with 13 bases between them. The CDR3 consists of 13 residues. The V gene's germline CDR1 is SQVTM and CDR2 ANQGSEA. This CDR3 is CSVSGTPADTQYF. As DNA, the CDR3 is TGCAGCGTTTCCGGGACCCCCGCAGATACGCAGTATTTT.

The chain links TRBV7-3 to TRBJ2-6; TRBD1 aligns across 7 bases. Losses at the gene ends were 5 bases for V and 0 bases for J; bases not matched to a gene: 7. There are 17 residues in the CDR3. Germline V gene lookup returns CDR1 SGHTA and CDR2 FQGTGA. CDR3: CASSARDRVSGANVLTF. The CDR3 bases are TGTGCCAGCAGCGCCCGGGACAGAGTCTCTGGGGCCAACGTCCTGACTTTC.

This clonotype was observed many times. CDR3 DNA sequence: TGCAGCGTTGTGAGGCCGAGCACAGATACGCAGTATTTT. Its protein is CSVVRPSTDTQYF. V gene TRBV29-1 combines with J gene TRBJ2-3, with unresolved D. CDR3 length equals 13 residues. Germline assignment: CDR1 SQVTM and CDR2 ANQGSEA. Trimming removed 4 bases from V and 0 bases from J, with 8 bases in between.

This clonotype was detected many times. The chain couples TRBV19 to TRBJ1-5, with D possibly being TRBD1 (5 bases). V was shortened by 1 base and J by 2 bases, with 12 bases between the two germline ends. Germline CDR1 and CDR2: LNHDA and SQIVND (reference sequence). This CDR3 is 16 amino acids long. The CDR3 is CASSIVGHGGNQPQHF. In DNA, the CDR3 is TGTGCCAGTAGTATAGTGGGGCATGGGGGCAATCAGCCCCAGCATTTT.

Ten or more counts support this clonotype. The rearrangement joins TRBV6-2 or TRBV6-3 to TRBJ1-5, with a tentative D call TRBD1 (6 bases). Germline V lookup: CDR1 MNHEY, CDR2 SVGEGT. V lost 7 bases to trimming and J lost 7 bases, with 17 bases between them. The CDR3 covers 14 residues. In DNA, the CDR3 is TGTGCCAGCACGTACATGGGACAAACCCAGCCCCAGCATTTT. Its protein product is CASTYMGQTQPQHF.

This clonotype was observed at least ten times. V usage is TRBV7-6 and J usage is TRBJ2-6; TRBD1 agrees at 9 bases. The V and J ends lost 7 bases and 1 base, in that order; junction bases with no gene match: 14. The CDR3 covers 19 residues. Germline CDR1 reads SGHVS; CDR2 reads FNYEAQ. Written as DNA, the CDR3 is TGTGCCAGCAAACCTGAACCGGGACAGGGTACTTCTGGGGCCAACGTCCTGACTTTC. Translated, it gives CASKPEPGQGTSGANVLTF. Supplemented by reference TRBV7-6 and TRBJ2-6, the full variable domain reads GAGVSQSPRYKVTKRGQDVALRCDPISGHVSLYWYRQALGQGPEFLTYFNYEAQQDKSGLPNDRFSAERPEGSISTLTIQRTEQRDSAMYRCASKPEPGQGTSGANVLTFGAGSRLTVL.

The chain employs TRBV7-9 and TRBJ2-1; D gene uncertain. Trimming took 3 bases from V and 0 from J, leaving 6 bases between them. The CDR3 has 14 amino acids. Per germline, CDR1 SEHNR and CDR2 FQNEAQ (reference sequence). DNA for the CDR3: TGTGCCAGCAGCTTGAGTTACTCCTACAATGAGCAGTTCTTC. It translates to CASSLSYSYNEQFF.

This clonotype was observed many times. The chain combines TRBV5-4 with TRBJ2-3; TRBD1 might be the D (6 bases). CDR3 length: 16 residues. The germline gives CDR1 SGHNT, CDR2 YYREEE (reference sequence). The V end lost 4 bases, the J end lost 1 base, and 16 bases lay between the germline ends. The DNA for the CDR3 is TGTGCCAGCAGCCCTAGTCAGGGGTACCGCACAGATACGCAGTATTTT. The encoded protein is CASSPSQGYRTDTQYF. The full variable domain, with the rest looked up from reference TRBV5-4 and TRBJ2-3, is ETGVTQSPTHLIKTRGQQVTLRCSSQSGHNTVSWYQQALGQGPQFIFQYYREEENGRGNFPPRFSGLQFPNYSSELNVNALELDDSALYLCASSPSQGYRTDTQYFGPGTRLTVL.

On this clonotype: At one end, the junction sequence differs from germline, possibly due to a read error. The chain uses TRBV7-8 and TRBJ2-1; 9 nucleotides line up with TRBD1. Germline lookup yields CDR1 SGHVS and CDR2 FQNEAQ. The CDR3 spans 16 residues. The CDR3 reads CASSLGDRDSHNEQFF. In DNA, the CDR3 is TGTGCCAGCAGCTTGGGGGACAGGGACTCCCACAATGAGCAGTTCTTC.

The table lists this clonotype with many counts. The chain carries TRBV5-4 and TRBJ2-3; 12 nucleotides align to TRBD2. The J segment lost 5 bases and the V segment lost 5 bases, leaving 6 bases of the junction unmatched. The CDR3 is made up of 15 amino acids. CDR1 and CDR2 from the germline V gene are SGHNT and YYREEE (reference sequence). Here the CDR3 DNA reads TGTGCCAGCAGTCCGACTAGCGGGGGTGGAGATACGCAGTATTTT. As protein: CASSPTSGGGDTQYF.